One and the same sample provided the 23 T cell receptor beta chains below, sequenced in a study of blood T cell repertoires in COVID-19. Repertoires were generated with immunoSEQ multiplex PCR, while TCRdb's copy carries only in-frame clones and drops some. The sample consists of 300,000 to 400,000 clones, 75% to 90% of them appearing once. Sequenced material: PBMCs or T cells enriched from blood (not recorded which). The receptors stem from a man aged 18-30 years who had recovered from COVID-19.

The rearrangement uses TRBV3-1 (or the pseudogene TRBV3-2) and TRBJ2-1; 9 positions agree with TRBD2. The germline CDR1 and CDR2 sequences are LGHDT and YNNKEL (reference sequence). J was trimmed by 7 bases and V by 4 bases; bases with no gene match: 8. This CDR3 has 15 residues. Here the CDR3 reads CASSPLGLALNEQFF. The CDR3 nucleotides read TGTGCCAGCAGCCCTTTGGGACTAGCTTTAAATGAGCAGTTCTTC.

In this sample, this clone turned up a few times. This CDR3 is also generated by other DNA sequences in the sample. This chain joins TRBV6-5 and TRBJ2-7; possible D gene TRBD1, 6 bases. The ends were cut back, 0 bases at V and 0 bases at J, with 9 bases in the middle. The V gene's germline CDR1 is MNHEY and CDR2 SVGAGI. CDR3 length: 15 amino acids. As DNA, the CDR3 is TGTGCCAGCAGTTACTCTCTGGACAGCTCCTACGAGCAGTACTTC. Translation: CASSYSLDSSYEQYF.

The V gene is TRBV5-4, the J gene TRBJ1-6, with 8 bases identical to TRBD1. Germline V CDR1 and CDR2: SGHNT, YYREEE (reference sequence). The CDR3 is 15 amino acids. The V segment lost 0 bases and the J segment 8 bases; nucleotides outside the gene matches: 4. Here the CDR3 DNA reads TGTGCCAGCAGCTTGGAGGGGACAGGCTATTCACCCCTCCACTTT. Amino acid sequence: CASSLEGTGYSPLHF. Together with reference TRBV5-4 and TRBJ1-6, the CDR3 gives the full variable domain: ETGVTQSPTHLIKTRGQQVTLRCSSQSGHNTVSWYQQALGQGPQFIFQYYREEENGRGNFPPRFSGLQFPNYSSELNVNALELDDSALYLCASSLEGTGYSPLHFGNGTRLTVT.

The J gene is TRBJ2-7, the V gene TRBV27; 7 positions agree with TRBD2. Germline lookup yields CDR1 MNHEY and CDR2 SMNVEV (reference sequence). Germline trimming cut 6 bases from V and 4 bases from J; bases unmatched to any gene: 6. This CDR3 has 13 amino acids. CDR3 nucleotides: TGTGCCAGCAGCCTTGGACTAGTTTACGAGCAGTACTTC. Translated: CASSLGLVYEQYF.

The chain links TRBV4-1 to TRBJ1-6; TRBD1 is a possible D gene (6 bases). The CDR3 loop spans 15 amino acids. Germline CDR1 is MGHRA and CDR2 is YSYEKL. V lost 5 bases, J lost 7 bases, and 15 bases lay in between. The CDR3 DNA reads TGCGCCAGCAGCGCAGGGGATTTTGGGAATTCACCCCTCCACTTT. Amino acid sequence: CASSAGDFGNSPLHF.

The CDR3 DNA follows: TGTGCCAGCAGTGCACAACAGAACTATGGCTACACCTTC. Translating gives CASSAQQNYGYTF. The chain is built from TRBV25-1 and TRBJ1-2; D ambiguous. CDR3 length: 13 amino acids. Germline-derived CDR1 and CDR2 are MGHDK and SYGVNS. The V end lost 4 bases, the J end lost 2 bases, and 8 bases lay between the germline ends.

The V and J genes are TRBV28 and TRBJ2-7; 10 positions match TRBD2. Germline V gene lookup returns CDR1 MDHEN and CDR2 SYDVKM. The CDR3 runs to 15 residues. Unmatched junction bases numbered 5, after V lost 5 bases and J lost 1 base. The DNA of the CDR3 is TGTGCCAGCAGTGGGACTAGCGAGACTTCCTACGAGCAGTACTTC. Translation: CASSGTSETSYEQYF. Supplemented by reference TRBV28 and TRBJ2-7, the full variable domain reads DVKVTQSSRYLVKRTGEKVFLECVQDMDHENMFWYRQDPGLGLRLIYFSYDVKMKEKGDIPEGYSVSREKKERFSLILESASTNQTSMYLCASSGTSETSYEQYFGPGTRLTVT.

The V call is TRBV28, the J call TRBJ2-7, with D perhaps TRBD1 (6 bases). This CDR3 has 15 amino acids. Germline loops: CDR1 MDHEN, CDR2 SYDVKM. The ends were cut back, 5 bases at V and 2 bases at J, with 16 bases in the middle. The CDR3 here is CASSPPTAGAYEQYF. The CDR3 nucleotides are TGTGCCAGCAGTCCACCTACAGCAGGGGCCTACGAGCAGTACTTC.

Comment on this clone: The junction shows a germline mismatch at one end, possibly a read error. The chain has TRBV6-2 or TRBV6-3 and TRBJ2-7; no definite D call. The germline gives CDR1 MNHEY, CDR2 SVGEGT. The CDR3 covers 15 residues. CDR3: CASNYGSLPKDEQYF. CDR3 DNA sequence: TGTGCCAGCAATTACGGCAGTCTCCCAAAAGACGAGCAGTACTTC.

The chain carries TRBV21-1 and TRBJ1-1; the table's D call, TRBD1, has no DNA check behind it. TRBV21-1 represents a pseudogene. The CDR3 covers 17 residues. CDR3 sequence (DNA): TGTGCCAGCAGGTTCCAGGACAGGGCTGCTGAGGACACTGAAGCTTTCTTT. This sequence encodes CASRFQDRAAEDTEAFF.

The rearrangement uses TRBV6-2 or TRBV6-3 and TRBJ1-1; TRBD1 matches at 8 bases. Germline trimming cut 5 bases from V and 9 bases from J; bases unmatched to any gene: 8. This CDR3 contains 13 residues. CDR1 and CDR2 (germline): MNHEY, SVGEGT. CDR3 in amino acids: CASSPTGQGKAFF. For the CDR3, the DNA is TGTGCCAGCAGTCCCACCGGACAGGGCAAAGCTTTCTTT.

The chain employs TRBV28 and TRBJ1-5; no clear D. V lost 0 bases and J lost 0, with 6 bases in between. CDR1 is MDHEN and CDR2 is SYDVKM in the germline V gene. The CDR3 totals 15 residues. The CDR3 here is CASSLWADSNQPQHF. The CDR3 nucleotides read TGTGCCAGCAGTTTATGGGCGGATAGCAATCAGCCCCAGCATTTT.

In this sample, this clone turned up a few times. This sample also contains other DNA sequences that code for the same CDR3. The chain has TRBV29-1 and TRBJ1-1, with 10 positions matching TRBD1. After removal of 1 base from V and 4 bases from J, the junction contained 0 bases not matched to a gene. Germline CDR1 is SQVTM and CDR2 is ANQGSEA. The CDR3 consists of 13 residues. The CDR3 protein is CSVEGDRGTEAFF. CDR3 nucleotide sequence: TGCAGCGTTGAAGGGGACAGGGGCACTGAAGCTTTCTTT.

The rearrangement links TRBV9 to TRBJ2-1; 12 bases map to TRBD2. The junction had 12 bases not matched to a gene; V was cut back by 0 bases and J by 8 bases. Germline V gene sequence: CDR1 SGDLS, CDR2 YYNGEE. The CDR3 covers 18 residues. The CDR3 loop is CASSVEPSGRAKSDEQFF. For the CDR3, the DNA is TGTGCCAGCAGCGTAGAGCCTAGCGGGAGGGCCAAGTCGGATGAGCAGTTCTTC.

CDR3 in amino acids: CSAKGIYEQYF. DNA for the CDR3: TGCAGTGCTAAGGGGATCTACGAGCAGTACTTC. The chain couples TRBV20-1 to TRBJ2-7, with a tentative D call TRBD1 (5 bases). The CDR3 is 11 residues long. CDR1 is DFQATT, CDR2 SNEGSKA, per germline (reference sequence). With 4 bases removed from V and 3 bases from J, the gap between germline ends came to 7 bases.

The V call is TRBV7-2, the J call TRBJ2-6, with D possibly TRBD1 on 5 matching bases. Deletions cut 5 bases from V and 1 base from J, with 6 bases between. CDR3 length: 14 residues. Germline-derived CDR1 and CDR2 are SGHTA and FQGNSA. As DNA, the CDR3 is TGTGCCAGCAGCCGGACATCTGGGGCCAACGTCCTGACTTTC. The encoded protein is CASSRTSGANVLTF.

The V gene is TRBV10-3, the J gene TRBJ2-7; D possibly corresponds to TRBD1 (5 bases). Germline values: CDR1 ENHRY, CDR2 SYGVKD. V gave up 6 bases and J gave up 3 bases, with 15 bases separating them. The CDR3 runs 14 residues. The CDR3 reads CAIRSGLHNYEQYF. The CDR3 DNA is TGTGCCATCAGGTCAGGGCTACACAACTACGAGCAGTACTTC.

This chain uses TRBV5-1 with TRBJ2-7, with TRBD2 matching 9 bases. The CDR3 is made up of 14 amino acids. Germline V gene data show CDR1 as SGHRS and CDR2 as YFSETQ. Unmatched junction bases numbered 8, after V lost 4 bases and J lost 6 bases. CDR3 sequence (DNA): TGCGCCAGCAGCCGCCTAGCGGGAAAGGGCGAGCAGTACTTC. Protein sequence: CASSRLAGKGEQYF.

The V and J genes are TRBV2 and TRBJ1-1; 9 bases are a match to TRBD1. The CDR3 sequence is 14 residues long. The germline V gene has CDR1 SNHLY and CDR2 FYNNEI. The V segment lost 7 bases and the J segment 6 bases; nucleotides outside the gene matches: 9. The CDR3 region has the DNA TGTGCCAGCACCTTCGACAGGGGGTATCCTGAAGCTTTCTTT. Translating it yields CASTFDRGYPEAFF.

In DNA form, the CDR3 reads TGTGCCAGCAGTTTAGGGGCTTCTTGGCTGGGAGAGACCCAGTACTTC. It specifies CASSLGASWLGETQYF. This chain connects TRBV27 to TRBJ2-5, with D maybe TRBD1 (5 bases). Trimming shortened V by 2 bases and J by 4 bases, and 17 bases separated the two germline ends. The CDR3 consists of 16 residues. CDR1 and CDR2 (germline): MNHEY, SMNVEV (reference sequence).

This clone was observed once. V usage is TRBV2 and J usage is TRBJ2-1, with 9 positions matching TRBD1. The CDR3 consists of 15 residues. The V gene's germline CDR1 is SNHLY and CDR2 FYNNEI. V shed 3 bases and J 2 bases; nucleotides not matched to a gene: 2. The CDR3 sequence: CASSEDRGAYNEQFF. CDR3 nucleotide sequence: TGTGCCAGCAGTGAGGACAGGGGTGCCTACAATGAGCAGTTCTTC.

The CDR3 nucleotides read TGTGCCAGCAGCCCCGAGCGCGATTCTTACTATGGCTACACCTTC. Protein sequence: CASSPERDSYYGYTF. The chain uses TRBV11-2 and TRBJ1-2; D gene ambiguous. Germline CDR1 and CDR2: SGHAT and FQNNGV. Between the trimmed V and J ends, which lost 5 bases and 3 bases, there was a span of 16 bases. This CDR3 is built from 15 residues.

The chain is built from TRBV7-2 and TRBJ1-5; no definite D call. The CDR3 covers 16 residues. Trimming shortened V by 1 base and J by 4 bases, and 14 bases separated the two germline ends. The germline V gene has CDR1 SGHTA and CDR2 FQGNSA. DNA for the CDR3: TGTGCCAGCAGCTTAGAATTCAGAGGGTTAAATCAGCCCCAGCATTTT. Translation: CASSLEFRGLNQPQHF. The entire variable domain, with the rest obtained from reference TRBV7-2 and TRBJ1-5, is as follows: GAGVSQSPSNKVTEKGKDVELRCDPISGHTALYWYRQSLGQGLEFLIYFQGNSAPDKSGLPSDRFSAERTGGSVSTLTIQRTQQEDSAVYLCASSLEFRGLNQPQHFGDGTRLSIL.